Below are 26 T cell receptor beta chains sequenced from a single sample in a study of control samples from healthy donors and cancer patients. The method was immunoSEQ multiplex PCR; TCRdb's version includes in-frame clones alone and lacks a portion of them. The sample has some 250,000 clones; approximately 80% are singletons. The sequenced sample consisted of PBMCs. The receptors originated from a woman aged 55-75 years with lung cancer.

The genes are TRBV5-1 and TRBJ2-2, with D unresolved. This CDR3 is built from 12 residues. V was trimmed by 0 bases and J by 7 bases, leaving 4 bases between them. Germline lookup yields CDR1 SGHRS and CDR2 YFSETQ. The CDR3 sequence is CASSLEVGELFF. The CDR3 bases are TGCGCCAGCAGCTTGGAGGTCGGGGAGCTGTTTTTT.

The chain couples TRBV5-1 to TRBJ2-1; D is uncertain. This CDR3 contains 15 residues. Per germline, CDR1 SGHRS and CDR2 YFSETQ. V was shortened by 8 bases and J by 3 bases, with 18 bases between the two germline ends. CDR3 nucleotide sequence: TGCGCCAGGAGAGTGGAAGCTGATTTCTACAATGAGCAGTTCTTC. Translation gives CARRVEADFYNEQFF.

V usage is TRBV21-1 and J usage is TRBJ1-1. TRBV21-1 is a listed pseudogene. The CDR3 sequence is 14 residues long. CDR3 in amino acids: CASSTKAVNTEAFF. The CDR3 DNA follows: TGTGCCAGCAGCACCAAAGCCGTGAACACTGAAGCTTTCTTT.

This sequence joins TRBV11-3 and TRBJ2-2; D possibly uses TRBD1 or TRBD2 (5 bases each). The CDR3 extends over 15 amino acids. The V end lost 1 base, the J end lost 5 bases, and 11 bases lay between the germline ends. From germline, CDR1 is SGHNT and CDR2 YENEEA. In DNA, the CDR3 is TGTGCCAGCAGCTTAGGGGACCTGGGAACCGGGGAGCTGTTTTTT. This encodes CASSLGDLGTGELFF.

The sample holds a few counts of this clone. This chain joins TRBV20-1 and TRBJ1-1; D remains ambiguous. Germline loops: CDR1 DFQATT, CDR2 SNEGSKA (reference sequence). The CDR3 is 11 residues long. V lost 3 bases and J 1 base, leaving 3 bases between the germline ends. CDR3 sequence reads: CSARKNTEAFF. For the CDR3, the DNA is TGCAGTGCTAGGAAGAACACTGAAGCTTTCTTT.

This chain joins TRBV9 and TRBJ1-1; no firm D call. There are 13 residues in the CDR3. CDR1 is SGDLS and CDR2 is YYNGEE in the germline V gene. With 0 bases removed from V and 6 bases from J, the gap between germline ends came to 9 bases. For the CDR3, the DNA is TGTGCCAGCAGCGTAGACAGCCGATCTGAAGCTTTCTTT. It yields the protein CASSVDSRSEAFF.

The chain employs TRBV19 and TRBJ1-5; no reliable D call. V shed 2 bases and J shed 1 base, with 9 bases lying between them. Germline V gene sequence: CDR1 LNHDA, CDR2 SQIVND (reference sequence). The CDR3 sequence is 15 residues long. CDR3 coding DNA: TGTGCCAGTAGTATAACGGGGAGGAGCAATCAGCCCCAGCATTTT. Translated: CASSITGRSNQPQHF.

This rearrangement joins TRBV3-1 (or the pseudogene TRBV3-2) to TRBJ2-7, with TRBD2 identical over 8 bases. The CDR3 is 17 residues long. The J segment lost 0 bases and the V segment lost 1 base, leaving 8 bases of the junction unmatched. Per the germline V gene, CDR1 is LGHDT and CDR2 is YNNKEL (reference sequence). The CDR3 coding sequence is TGTGCCAGCAGCCAAGGAAGTAGCGGGACCAACTCCTACGAGCAGTACTTC. Translating it yields CASSQGSSGTNSYEQYF.

This clone was counted a single time. The chain employs TRBV19 and TRBJ2-2, with D possibly being TRBD1 (6 bases). CDR1 is LNHDA, CDR2 SQIVND, per germline (reference sequence). V was trimmed by 5 bases and J by 0 bases, leaving 16 bases between them. This CDR3 is 17 amino acids long. The CDR3 region is CASSSRQESANTGELFF. CDR3 DNA sequence: TGTGCCAGTAGTTCCCGACAGGAAAGCGCGAACACCGGGGAGCTGTTTTTT.

This clone was recorded a few times. The junction differs from germline at one of its ends, possibly a read error. J is TRBJ1-2 and V is TRBV11-2; no firm D call. Germline V gives CDR1 SGHAT, CDR2 FQNNGV. The CDR3 loop spans 14 amino acids. CDR3 amino acids: CASSLGPANYGYTF. CDR3 sequence (DNA): TGTGCCAGCAGTTTAGGACCGGCTAACTATGGCTACACCTTC.

The rearrangement joins TRBV18 to TRBJ1-6; TRBD1 might be the D (6 bases). The germline V gene has CDR1 KGHSH and CDR2 LQKENI. The CDR3 spans 15 residues. V lost 2 bases and J lost 7, with 12 bases in between. CDR3 nucleotides: TGTGCCAGCTCACCATCTGGGGGCCGGAATTCACCCCTCCACTTT. Translated, it gives CASSPSGGRNSPLHF. The full variable domain, with the rest looked up from reference TRBV18 and TRBJ1-6, is NAGVMQNPRHLVRRRGQEARLRCSPMKGHSHVYWYRQLPEEGLKFMVYLQKENIIDESGMPKERFSAEFPKEGPSILRIQQVVRGDSAAYFCASSPSGGRNSPLHFGNGTRLTVT.

The CDR3 spells CASSPVGRDEQYF. CDR3 DNA: TGTGCCAGCTCACCGGTGGGTAGGGACGAGCAGTACTTC. This rearrangement joins TRBV18 to TRBJ2-7; D is ambiguous. The CDR3 has 13 residues. V dropped 3 bases and J dropped 5 bases, with 11 bases sitting between them. The germline V gene has CDR1 KGHSH and CDR2 LQKENI.

The rearrangement uses TRBV2 and TRBJ1-6; tentative D call: TRBD1 (5 bases). Looked up from germline, CDR1 is SNHLY and CDR2 is FYNNEI. This CDR3 has 16 amino acids. The V end lost 1 base, the J end lost 4 bases, and 11 bases lay between the germline ends. In DNA, the CDR3 is TGTGCCAGCAGTGAAGACGGGCAGGGTTATAATTCACCCCTCCACTTT. Residues: CASSEDGQGYNSPLHF.

The rearrangement uses TRBV6-5 and TRBJ2-2, with 7 bases that match TRBD1. Unmatched junction bases numbered 15, after V lost 7 bases and J lost 16 bases. This CDR3 contains 13 residues. Per germline, CDR1 MNHEY and CDR2 SVGAGI. CDR3 protein: CASTRSPEGARFF. DNA of the CDR3: TGTGCCAGCACCCGGTCGCCTGAGGGGGCGCGGTTTTTT.

This rearrangement joins TRBV29-1 to TRBJ1-1; TRBD1 matches at 8 bases. The CDR3 is made up of 14 amino acids. Germline V gene lookup returns CDR1 SQVTM and CDR2 ANQGSEA. J was trimmed by 1 base and V by 4 bases; bases with no gene match: 5. The CDR3 protein is CSVGQGNWNTEAFF. CDR3 in DNA: TGCAGCGTTGGACAGGGGAACTGGAACACTGAAGCTTTCTTT.

This clone was seen a handful of times. The DNA of the CDR3 is TGTGCCAGCAGCCCTCGGGACAGGGGAAAGTACGAGCAGTACTTC. Its translation is CASSPRDRGKYEQYF. The rearrangement uses TRBV7-6 and TRBJ2-7; 10 nucleotides agree with TRBD1. The germline V gene has CDR1 SGHVS and CDR2 FNYEAQ. Trimming at V came to 5 bases and at J to 4 bases, leaving 8 bases not matched to a gene. The CDR3 has 15 residues.

The chain recombines TRBV6-5 with TRBJ1-5; 10 positions match TRBD1. The V gene's germline CDR1 is MNHEY and CDR2 SVGAGI. CDR3 size: 14 residues. The V segment lost 9 bases and the J segment 4 bases; nucleotides outside the gene matches: 6. In nucleotides, the CDR3 is TGTGCCAGTATGACGGGACAGGGGAATCAGCCCCAGCATTTT. Amino acid sequence: CASMTGQGNQPQHF.

V is TRBV7-9 and J is TRBJ1-1, with 8 positions matching TRBD1. Germline V gives CDR1 SEHNR, CDR2 FQNEAQ (reference sequence). V was pared by 4 bases and J by 1 base, with 2 bases of the junction left unmatched. The CDR3 spans 14 residues. CDR3 region: CASSSGQGNTEAFF. The CDR3 DNA is TGTGCCAGCAGCTCAGGACAGGGGAACACTGAAGCTTTCTTT.

The chain is built from TRBV7-8 and TRBJ2-1, with 11 bases fitting TRBD2. This CDR3 is 18 amino acids long. CDR1 is SGHVS, CDR2 FQNEAQ, per germline. V was pared by 5 bases and J by 4 bases, with 13 bases of the junction left unmatched. Here the CDR3 DNA reads TGTGCCAGCAGCCCGCGCGGACTAGCGGGCAACGTTTACAATGAGCAGTTCTTC. This sequence encodes CASSPRGLAGNVYNEQFF.

The chain recombines TRBV23-1 with TRBJ1-3, with 8 bases identical to TRBD1. TRBV23-1 is identified as an open reading frame with a role that is uncertain. Germline trimming cut 0 bases from V and 2 bases from J; bases unmatched to any gene: 0. The CDR3 contains 15 residues. This chain's CDR3 is CASSQSDRAGNTIYF. In nucleotides, the CDR3 is TGCGCCAGCAGTCAATCGGACAGGGCTGGAAACACCATATATTTT.

This clone was observed a few times. The chain links TRBV5-5 to TRBJ2-3; perhaps D is TRBD1 or TRBD2 (6 bases each). The CDR3 is made up of 16 amino acids. V was shortened by 4 bases and J by 1 base, with 16 bases between the two germline ends. Looked up from germline, CDR1 is SGHKS and CDR2 is YYEKEE (reference sequence). This CDR3 reads CASSPEGGRGTDTQYF. CDR3 in DNA: TGTGCCAGCAGCCCCGAGGGGGGTCGCGGCACAGATACGCAGTATTTT.

V gene TRBV19 combines with J gene TRBJ1-5; TRBD1 is a possible D gene (5 bases). CDR1 is LNHDA and CDR2 is SQIVND in the germline V gene (reference sequence). Trimming took 5 bases from V and 4 from J, leaving 9 bases between them. CDR3 length: 13 residues. CDR3 protein: CASSSGGNQPQHF. DNA for the CDR3: TGTGCCAGTAGTTCCGGGGGGAATCAGCCCCAGCATTTT.

A single count supports this clone. The gene calls are TRBV7-9 and TRBJ2-7, with D possibly TRBD1 on 10 matching bases. V lost 4 bases and J lost 2, with 24 bases in between. Germline CDR1 SEHNR, CDR2 FQNEAQ (reference sequence). The length of the CDR3 is 18 residues. CDR3 protein: CASSSWTGGIAGAYEQYF. CDR3 nucleotides: TGTGCCAGCAGCTCCTGGACAGGGGGGATAGCGGGAGCCTACGAGCAGTACTTC.

The chain uses TRBV2 and TRBJ1-4; D unresolved. The CDR3 has 12 residues. CDR1 is SNHLY and CDR2 is FYNNEI in the germline V gene. With 5 bases removed from V and 8 bases from J, the gap between germline ends came to 9 bases. CDR3 DNA sequence: TGTGCCAGCAGTATTCCAGGCGAAAAACTGTTTTTT. Its translation is CASSIPGEKLFF.

Here the CDR3 reads CASAEQGGTDTQYF. The CDR3 bases are TGTGCCAGTGCGGAACAGGGAGGGACAGATACGCAGTATTTT. The chain employs TRBV19 and TRBJ2-3; D perhaps matches TRBD2 (7 bases). CDR3 length: 14 residues. Germline CDR1 is LNHDA and CDR2 is SQIVND (reference sequence). Trimming took off 8 bases at V and 3 bases at J, with 15 bases between the two ends.

The chain links TRBV7-8 to TRBJ2-7; tentatively, D is TRBD1 (5 bases). Trimming pared 1 base from V and 4 bases from J, leaving 17 bases between. CDR3 length: 16 residues. Germline loops: CDR1 SGHVS, CDR2 FQNEAQ. CDR3 sequence reads: CASSLVDQGSGYEQYF. DNA for the CDR3: TGTGCCAGCAGCTTAGTCGACCAGGGTAGTGGGTACGAGCAGTACTTC.